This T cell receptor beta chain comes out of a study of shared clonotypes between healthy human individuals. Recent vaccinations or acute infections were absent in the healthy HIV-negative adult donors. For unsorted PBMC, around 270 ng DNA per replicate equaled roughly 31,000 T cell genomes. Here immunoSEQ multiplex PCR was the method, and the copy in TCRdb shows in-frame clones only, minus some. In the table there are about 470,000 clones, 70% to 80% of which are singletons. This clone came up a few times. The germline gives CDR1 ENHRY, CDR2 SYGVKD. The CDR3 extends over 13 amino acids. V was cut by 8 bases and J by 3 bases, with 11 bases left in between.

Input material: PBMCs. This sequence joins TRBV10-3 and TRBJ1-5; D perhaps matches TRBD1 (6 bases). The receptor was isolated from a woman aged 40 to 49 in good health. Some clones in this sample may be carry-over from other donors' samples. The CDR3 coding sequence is TGTGCCATCGGGGGCGGGGTCAATCAGCCCCAGCATTTT. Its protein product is CAIGGGVNQPQHF.